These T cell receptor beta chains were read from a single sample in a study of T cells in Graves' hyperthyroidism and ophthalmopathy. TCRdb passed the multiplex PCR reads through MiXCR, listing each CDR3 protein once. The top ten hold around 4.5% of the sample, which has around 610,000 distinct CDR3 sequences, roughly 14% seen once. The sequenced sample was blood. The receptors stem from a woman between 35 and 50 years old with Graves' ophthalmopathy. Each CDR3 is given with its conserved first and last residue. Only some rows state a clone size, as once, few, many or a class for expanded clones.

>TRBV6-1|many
CASLKSSTYSPLHF
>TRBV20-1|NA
CSARGTASNTEAFF
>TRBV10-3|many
CAISDRVYEQYF
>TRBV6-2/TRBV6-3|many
CASSYGLEKGEQYF
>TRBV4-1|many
CASSHPGSEQYF
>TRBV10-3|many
CAISERQGVTGELFF
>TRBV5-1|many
CASSLSRERAGANVLTF
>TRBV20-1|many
CSAGVDTQYF
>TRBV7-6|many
CASSSGQITGELFF
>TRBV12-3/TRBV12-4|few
CASSPGTSQGPQHF
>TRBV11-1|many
CASSGQGVGETQYF
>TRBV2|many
CASSEQSFNYGYTF
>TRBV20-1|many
CSAAVGLAGPYEQYF
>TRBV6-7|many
CASSPLGRSEQYF
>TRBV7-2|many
CASSKQERSQETQYF
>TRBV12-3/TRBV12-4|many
CASGTGNTYEQYF
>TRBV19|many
CAIDRDSDETQYF
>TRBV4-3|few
CASSQDFWGGITGELFF
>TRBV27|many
CASRPTENTGELFF
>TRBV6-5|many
CASSSPDRGRDEQYF
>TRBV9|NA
CASSTQREIGELFF
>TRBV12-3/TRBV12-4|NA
CASSLVGGGRETQYF
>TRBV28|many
CAIQVGGPTGELFF
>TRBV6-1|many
CASSTGTGNHGYTF
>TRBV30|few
CAFTLAYEQYF
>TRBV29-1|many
CSAEPLNYGYTF
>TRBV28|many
CASSLSGFGNTIYF
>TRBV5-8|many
CASRRTEGYTF
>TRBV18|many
CASSPPTTGNIQYF